This T cell receptor beta chain is drawn from a study of T cell responses to AZD1222 COVID-19 vaccine. Notes on this clone: What it binds is not known.

Study outcomes and limitations: Nearly half of spike-specific TCRs reportedly target variant regions that are unmutated in the B.1.351 and B.1.1.7 variants. Regions 160-218 and 743-854 dominated among vaccine-associated CD4 TCRs spanning spike. The study found Spike-specific TCR breadth and depth rose after two AZD1222 doses.

Doses given second, at about 4 or about 12 weeks, were pooled. Assay: immunoSEQ multiplex PCR; the TCRdb copy retains only in-frame clones and omits some. The data hold around 70,000 clones, with roughly 85% observed a single time. Germline V gives CDR1 SGHTA, CDR2 FQGNSA. This CDR3 is 14 amino acids long. V was shortened by 1 base and J by 5 bases, with 9 bases between the two germline ends. The material was peripheral blood, obtained 28 days after the second AZD1222 dose. The clonotype comes from an adult who received the AZD1222 COVID-19 vaccine. The genes are TRBV7-2 and TRBJ2-1; D is ambiguous. The CDR3 DNA follows: TGTGCCAGCAGCTTAGAATACGGACACAATGAGCAGTTCTTC. This gives the protein CASSLEYGHNEQFF.